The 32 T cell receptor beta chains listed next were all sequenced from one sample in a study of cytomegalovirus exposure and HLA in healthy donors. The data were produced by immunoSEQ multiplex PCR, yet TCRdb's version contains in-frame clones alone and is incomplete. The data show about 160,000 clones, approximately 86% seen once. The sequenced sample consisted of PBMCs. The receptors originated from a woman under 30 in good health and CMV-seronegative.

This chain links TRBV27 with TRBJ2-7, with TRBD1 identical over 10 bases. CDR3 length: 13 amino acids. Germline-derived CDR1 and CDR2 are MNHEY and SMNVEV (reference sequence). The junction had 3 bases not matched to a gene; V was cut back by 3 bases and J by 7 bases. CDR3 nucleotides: TGTGCCAGCAGTTTCGACAGGGGGCGGGAGCAGTACTTC. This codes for CASSFDRGREQYF.

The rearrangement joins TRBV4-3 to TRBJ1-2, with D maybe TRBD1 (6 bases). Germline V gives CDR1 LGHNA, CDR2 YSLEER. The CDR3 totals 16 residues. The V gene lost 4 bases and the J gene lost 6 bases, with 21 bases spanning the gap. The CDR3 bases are TGCGCCAGCAGCCCGTCAAGGGGGGGGCAGAATAATGGCTACACCTTC. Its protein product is CASSPSRGGQNNGYTF.

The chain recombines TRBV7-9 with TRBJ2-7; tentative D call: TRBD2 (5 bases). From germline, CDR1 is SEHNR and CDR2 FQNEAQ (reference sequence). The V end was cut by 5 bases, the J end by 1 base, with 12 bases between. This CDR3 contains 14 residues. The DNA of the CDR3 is TGTGCCAGCAGCGGGCTTCGGACTTCCTACGAGCAGTACTTC. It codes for CASSGLRTSYEQYF.

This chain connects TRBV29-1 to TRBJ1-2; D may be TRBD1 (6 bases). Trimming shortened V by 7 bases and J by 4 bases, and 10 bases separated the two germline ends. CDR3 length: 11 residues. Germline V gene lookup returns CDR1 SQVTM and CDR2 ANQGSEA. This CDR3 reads CSAAGVYGYTF. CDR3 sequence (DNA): TGCAGCGCTGCAGGGGTCTATGGCTACACCTTC.

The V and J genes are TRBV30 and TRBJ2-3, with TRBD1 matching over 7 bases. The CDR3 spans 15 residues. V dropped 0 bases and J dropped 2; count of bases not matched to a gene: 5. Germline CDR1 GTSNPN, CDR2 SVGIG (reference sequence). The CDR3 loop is CAWSVGDRDTDTQYF. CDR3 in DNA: TGTGCCTGGAGTGTTGGCGACAGGGACACAGATACGCAGTATTTT.

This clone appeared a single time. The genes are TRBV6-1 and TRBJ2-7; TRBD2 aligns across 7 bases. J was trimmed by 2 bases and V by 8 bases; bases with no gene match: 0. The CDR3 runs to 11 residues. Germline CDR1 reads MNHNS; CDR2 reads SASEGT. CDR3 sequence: CASGGAYEQYF. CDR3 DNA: TGTGCCAGCGGGGGGGCCTACGAGCAGTACTTC.

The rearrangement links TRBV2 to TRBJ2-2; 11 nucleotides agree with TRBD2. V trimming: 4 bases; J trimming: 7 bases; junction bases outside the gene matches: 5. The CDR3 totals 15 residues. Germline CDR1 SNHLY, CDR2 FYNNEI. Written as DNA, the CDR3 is TGTGCCAGCAGTGTAGCGGGAGGGCCGAACGGGGAGCTGTTTTTT. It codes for CASSVAGGPNGELFF.

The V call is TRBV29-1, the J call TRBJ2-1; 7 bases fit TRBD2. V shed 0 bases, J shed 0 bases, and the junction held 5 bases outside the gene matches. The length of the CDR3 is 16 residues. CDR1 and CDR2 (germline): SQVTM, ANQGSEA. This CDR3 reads CSVEDRGGSSYNEQFF. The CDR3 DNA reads TGCAGCGTTGAAGATCGAGGCGGGAGCTCCTACAATGAGCAGTTCTTC.

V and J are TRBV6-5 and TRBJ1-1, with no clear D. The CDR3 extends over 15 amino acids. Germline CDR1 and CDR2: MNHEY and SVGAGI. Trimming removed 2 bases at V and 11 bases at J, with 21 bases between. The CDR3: CASSYSLEGPRGAFF. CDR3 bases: TGTGCCAGCAGTTACAGCCTGGAGGGCCCTAGAGGGGCTTTCTTT.

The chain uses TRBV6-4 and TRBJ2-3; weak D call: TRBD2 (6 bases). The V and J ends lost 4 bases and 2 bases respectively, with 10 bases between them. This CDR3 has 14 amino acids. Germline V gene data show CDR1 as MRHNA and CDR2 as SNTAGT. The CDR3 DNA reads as TGTGCCAGCAGTGTGGGACTCGTCACAGATACGCAGTATTTT. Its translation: CASSVGLVTDTQYF.

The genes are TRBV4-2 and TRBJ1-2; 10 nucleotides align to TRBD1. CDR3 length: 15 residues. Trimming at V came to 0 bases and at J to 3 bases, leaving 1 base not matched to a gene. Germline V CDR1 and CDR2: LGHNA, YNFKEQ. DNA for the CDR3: TGTGCCAGCAGCCAAGATGGACAGGGGGACTATGGCTACACCTTC. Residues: CASSQDGQGDYGYTF.

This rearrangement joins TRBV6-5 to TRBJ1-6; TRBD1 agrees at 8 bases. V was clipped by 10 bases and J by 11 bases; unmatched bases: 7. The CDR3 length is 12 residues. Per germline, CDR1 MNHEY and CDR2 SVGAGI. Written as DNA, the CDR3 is TGTGCCACTCGACAGGGGCTGACACCCCTCCACTTT. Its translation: CATRQGLTPLHF.

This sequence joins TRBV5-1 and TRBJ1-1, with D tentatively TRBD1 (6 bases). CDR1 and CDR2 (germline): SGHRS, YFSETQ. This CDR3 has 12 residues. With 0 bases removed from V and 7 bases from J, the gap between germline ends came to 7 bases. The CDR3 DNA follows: TGCGCCAGCAGCTTGGGGACAGATGAAGCTTTCTTT. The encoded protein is CASSLGTDEAFF.

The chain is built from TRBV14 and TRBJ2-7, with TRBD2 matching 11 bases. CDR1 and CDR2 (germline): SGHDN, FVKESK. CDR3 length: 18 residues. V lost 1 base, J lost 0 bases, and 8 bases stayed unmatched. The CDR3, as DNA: TGTGCCAGCAGCCAAGTTGGGCAGGGACTAGCGGACTCCTACGAGCAGTACTTC. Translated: CASSQVGQGLADSYEQYF.

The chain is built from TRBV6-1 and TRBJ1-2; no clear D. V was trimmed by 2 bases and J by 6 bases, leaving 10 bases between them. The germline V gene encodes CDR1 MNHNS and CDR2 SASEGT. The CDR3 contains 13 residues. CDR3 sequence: CASSEWADDGYTF. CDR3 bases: TGTGCCAGCAGTGAATGGGCAGATGATGGCTACACCTTC.

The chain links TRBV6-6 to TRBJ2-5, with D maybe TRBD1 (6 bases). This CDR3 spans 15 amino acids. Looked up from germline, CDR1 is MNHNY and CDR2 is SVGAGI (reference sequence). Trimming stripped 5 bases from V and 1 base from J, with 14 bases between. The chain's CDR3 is CASSPGQQLQETQYF. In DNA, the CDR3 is TGTGCCAGCAGTCCCGGACAGCAGCTCCAAGAGACCCAGTACTTC.

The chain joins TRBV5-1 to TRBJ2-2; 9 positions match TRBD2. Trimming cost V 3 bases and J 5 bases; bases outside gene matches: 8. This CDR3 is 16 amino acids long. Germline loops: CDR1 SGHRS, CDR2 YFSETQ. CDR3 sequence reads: CASSSQGLAGTGELFF. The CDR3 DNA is TGCGCCAGCAGCTCCCAGGGACTAGCAGGGACCGGGGAGCTGTTTTTT.

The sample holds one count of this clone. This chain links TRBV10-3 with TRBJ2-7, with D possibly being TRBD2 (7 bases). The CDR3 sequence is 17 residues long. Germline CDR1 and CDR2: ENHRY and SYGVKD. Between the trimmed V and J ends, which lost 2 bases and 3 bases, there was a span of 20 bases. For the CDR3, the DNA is TGTGCCATCAGTGAGCGGTTTCCGGGGGGCGAATTCTACGAGCAGTACTTC. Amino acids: CAISERFPGGEFYEQYF.

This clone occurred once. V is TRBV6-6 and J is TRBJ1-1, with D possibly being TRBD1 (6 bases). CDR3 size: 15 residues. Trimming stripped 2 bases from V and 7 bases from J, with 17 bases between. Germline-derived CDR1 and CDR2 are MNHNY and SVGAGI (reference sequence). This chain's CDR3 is CASSYLYRVTNEAFF. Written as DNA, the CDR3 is TGTGCCAGCAGTTACCTATACAGGGTCACCAATGAAGCTTTCTTT.

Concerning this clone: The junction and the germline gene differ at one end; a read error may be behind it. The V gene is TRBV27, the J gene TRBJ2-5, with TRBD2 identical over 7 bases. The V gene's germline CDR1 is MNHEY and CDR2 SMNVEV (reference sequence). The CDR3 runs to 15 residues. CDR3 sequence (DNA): TGTGCCAGCAGGTTATATGGGAGGGCTGCTGAGACCCAGTACTTC. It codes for CASRLYGRAAETQYF.

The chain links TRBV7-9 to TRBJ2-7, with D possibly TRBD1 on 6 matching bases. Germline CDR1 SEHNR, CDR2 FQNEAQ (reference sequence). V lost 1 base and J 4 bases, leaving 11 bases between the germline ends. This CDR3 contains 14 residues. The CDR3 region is CASSLDDRKYEQYF. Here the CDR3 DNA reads TGTGCCAGCAGCTTAGACGACAGGAAGTACGAGCAGTACTTC. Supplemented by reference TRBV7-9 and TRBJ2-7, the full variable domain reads DTGVSQNPRHKITKRGQNVTFRCDPISEHNRLYWYRQTLGQGPEFLTYFQNEAQLEKSRLLSDRFSAERPKGSFSTLEIQRTEQGDSAMYLCASSLDDRKYEQYFGPGTRLTVT.

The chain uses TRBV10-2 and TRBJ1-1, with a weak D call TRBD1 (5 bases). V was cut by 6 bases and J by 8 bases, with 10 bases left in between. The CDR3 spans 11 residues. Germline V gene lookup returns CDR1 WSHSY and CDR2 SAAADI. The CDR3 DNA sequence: TGCGCCAGCAGGACCCAGGGAGAAGCTTTCTTT. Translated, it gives CASRTQGEAFF.

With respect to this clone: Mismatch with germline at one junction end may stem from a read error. The CDR3 here is CSVYETSGSSTIF. In DNA form, the CDR3 reads TGCAGCGTTTACGAGACTAGCGGGAGTTCTACGATCTTC. The chain employs TRBV29-1 and TRBJ2-7; the match to TRBD2 covers 12 bases. Germline V gene data show CDR1 as SQVTM and CDR2 as ANQGSEA. There are 13 residues in the CDR3.

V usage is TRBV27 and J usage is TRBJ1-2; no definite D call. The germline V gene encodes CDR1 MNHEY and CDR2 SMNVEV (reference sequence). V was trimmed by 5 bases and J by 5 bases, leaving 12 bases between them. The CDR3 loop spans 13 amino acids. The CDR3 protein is CASSRGREYGYTF. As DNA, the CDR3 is TGTGCCAGCAGTCGGGGAAGGGAGTATGGCTACACCTTC.

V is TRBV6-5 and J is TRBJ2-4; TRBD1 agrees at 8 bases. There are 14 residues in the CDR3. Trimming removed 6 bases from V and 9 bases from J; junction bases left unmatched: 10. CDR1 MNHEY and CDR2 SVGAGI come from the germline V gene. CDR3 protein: CASSLGQGETIQYF. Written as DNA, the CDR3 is TGTGCCAGCAGCCTTGGACAGGGAGAAACCATTCAGTACTTC.

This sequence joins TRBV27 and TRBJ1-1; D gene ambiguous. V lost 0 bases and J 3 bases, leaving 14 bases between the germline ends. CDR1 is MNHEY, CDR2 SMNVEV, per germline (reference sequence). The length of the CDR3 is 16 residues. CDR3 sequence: CASSLSLTFSDTEAFF. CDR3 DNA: TGTGCCAGCAGTTTATCACTAACTTTCTCAGACACTGAAGCTTTCTTT.

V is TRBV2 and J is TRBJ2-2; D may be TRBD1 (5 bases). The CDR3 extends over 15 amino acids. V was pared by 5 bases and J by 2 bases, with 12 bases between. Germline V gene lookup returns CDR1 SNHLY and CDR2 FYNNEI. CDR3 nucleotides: TGTGCCAGCAGTCTCAGACAGACTAACACCGGGGAGCTGTTTTTT. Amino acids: CASSLRQTNTGELFF.

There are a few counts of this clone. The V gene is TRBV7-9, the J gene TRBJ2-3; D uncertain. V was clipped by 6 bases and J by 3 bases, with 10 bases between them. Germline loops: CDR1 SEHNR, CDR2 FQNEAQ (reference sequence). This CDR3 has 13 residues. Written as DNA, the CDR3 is TGTGCCAGCAGATCTCTGGCAACAGATACGCAGTATTTT. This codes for CASRSLATDTQYF.

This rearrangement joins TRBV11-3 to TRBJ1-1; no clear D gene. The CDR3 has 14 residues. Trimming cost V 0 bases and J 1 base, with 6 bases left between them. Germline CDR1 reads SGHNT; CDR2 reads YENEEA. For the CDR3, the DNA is TGTGCCAGCAGCTTAGATAGCGGGAACACTGAAGCTTTCTTT. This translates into CASSLDSGNTEAFF.

The CDR3 nucleotides are TGCAGCGTTATTGGGACAGGGGTGGCCGGGGAGCTGTTTTTT. Translated, it gives CSVIGTGVAGELFF. This rearrangement joins TRBV29-1 to TRBJ2-2, with 10 bases fitting TRBD1. V was clipped by 5 bases and J by 6 bases; unmatched bases: 6. Germline CDR1 and CDR2: SQVTM and ANQGSEA. The CDR3 contains 14 residues.

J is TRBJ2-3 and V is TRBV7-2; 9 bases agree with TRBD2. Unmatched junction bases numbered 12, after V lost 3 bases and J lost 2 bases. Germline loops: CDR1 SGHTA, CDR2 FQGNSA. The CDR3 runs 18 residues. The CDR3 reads CASSFLPSGDLLTDTQYF. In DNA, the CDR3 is TGTGCCAGCAGCTTTCTCCCTAGCGGGGACCTTCTCACAGATACGCAGTATTTT.

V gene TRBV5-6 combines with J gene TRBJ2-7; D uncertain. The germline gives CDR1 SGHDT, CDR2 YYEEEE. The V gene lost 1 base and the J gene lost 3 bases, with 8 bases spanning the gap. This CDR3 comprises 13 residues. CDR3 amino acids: CASSLPPLYEQYF. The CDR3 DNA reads TGTGCCAGCAGCTTGCCGCCACTCTACGAGCAGTACTTC.